Presented here are 8 T cell receptor beta chains from one specimen sequenced in a study of cytomegalovirus exposure and HLA in healthy donors (dated 2017 in TCRdb). The library relied on the immunoSEQ multiplex PCR assay. The multiplex PCR relied on a mix of 60 forward primers for TCR Vbeta segments and 13 reverse primers for TCR Jbeta segments. In TCRdb, the immuneACCESS table is reduced to in-frame sequences with V and J assigned. These tables do not hold every clone; where another copy was compared, an unresolved V gene accounts for under half, and the others remain unexplained. The table for this sample lists 90,000 or so clones; about 67% of them were counted only once. More than 15% of the sample is held by the ten biggest clonotypes. The sequencing input was PBMCs. The receptors were sampled from a woman between 18 and 29 years old in good health and CMV-seropositive.

This rearrangement joins TRBV7-2 to TRBJ2-7; TRBD2 matches at 7 bases. The CDR3 loop spans 17 amino acids. Germline V lookup: CDR1 SGHTA, CDR2 FQGNSA. J lost 2 bases, V lost 1 base, and 11 bases had no gene match. The CDR3 region is CASSLEGAGTLPYEQYF. The CDR3 nucleotides are TGTGCCAGCAGCTTAGAGGGAGCGGGAACGCTTCCCTACGAGCAGTACTTC.

This chain uses TRBV10-3 with TRBJ2-7; 10 bases are a match to TRBD1. The length of the CDR3 is 14 residues. Germline values: CDR1 ENHRY, CDR2 SYGVKD. The V and J ends lost 6 bases and 2 bases, in that order; junction bases with no gene match: 4. In DNA, the CDR3 is TGTGCCATCAGGACAGGGGGCCTGACCTACGAGCAGTACTTC. Protein sequence: CAIRTGGLTYEQYF.

The V call is TRBV28, the J call TRBJ2-2, with 7 positions matching TRBD1. The CDR3 totals 14 residues. Germline CDR1 is MDHEN and CDR2 is SYDVKM. The V gene end was trimmed by 7 bases and the J gene end by 6 bases; junction bases not matched to a gene: 8. The CDR3 here is CASKADRSAGELFF. The DNA for the CDR3 is TGTGCCAGCAAGGCGGACAGGTCCGCCGGGGAGCTGTTTTTT.

This clone was observed a few times. This sequence joins TRBV4-3 and TRBJ1-1, with a tentative D call TRBD1 (6 bases). V was pared by 2 bases and J by 2 bases, with 12 bases between. Germline V gene sequence: CDR1 LGHNA, CDR2 YSLEER. The CDR3 spans 15 residues. CDR3 coding DNA: TGCGCCAGCAGCCAACAACAGGGACGAAACACTGAAGCTTTCTTT. Its protein is CASSQQQGRNTEAFF.

CDR3 residues: CASSMWGRLNTEAFF. The CDR3 nucleotides are TGTGCCAGTAGTATGTGGGGGCGCCTGAACACTGAAGCTTTCTTT. The V call is TRBV19, the J call TRBJ1-1; D possibly corresponds to TRBD1 (6 bases). The V and J ends lost 3 bases and 0 bases respectively, with 11 bases between them. From germline, CDR1 is LNHDA and CDR2 SQIVND (reference sequence). CDR3 length: 15 residues.

This clone has more than one count but fewer than ten. CDR3 sequence reads: CASSLGQINTEAFF. The DNA of the CDR3 is TGTGCCAGCAGCTTGGGCCAGATCAACACTGAAGCTTTCTTT. This chain links TRBV5-6 with TRBJ1-1; D gene unclear. This CDR3 comprises 14 residues. The ends were cut back, 0 bases at V and 2 bases at J, with 8 bases in the middle. Per germline, CDR1 SGHDT and CDR2 YYEEEE.

The chain carries TRBV6-6 and TRBJ2-7; TRBD2 is a possible D gene (6 bases). CDR3 size: 14 residues. Trimming removed 4 bases from V and 3 bases from J, with 13 bases in between. Germline CDR1 is MNHNY and CDR2 is SVGAGI (reference sequence). The CDR3 bases are TGTGCCAGCAGTTCCCCGGGGGTCCTCTACGAGCAGTACTTC. Its translation is CASSSPGVLYEQYF.

The chain couples TRBV6-5 to TRBJ2-7, with D unclear. The length of the CDR3 is 11 residues. V was clipped by 8 bases and J by 2 bases, with 7 bases between them. Germline values: CDR1 MNHEY, CDR2 SVGAGI. DNA of the CDR3: TGTGCCAGCGGGCCCCCCTACGAGCAGTACTTC. It translates to CASGPPYEQYF.